This T cell receptor (beta chain) was obtained from a study of Ad26.COV2.S vaccination and SARS-CoV-2 variants. On the study more broadly: The authors gave Ad26.COV2.S intramuscularly, either once or twice 56 days apart. Overall study results and limits: Reports say spike-specific CD8+ and CD4+ T cell responses covered substantial breadth after vaccination.

Trimming removed 2 bases at V and 4 bases at J, with 8 bases between. The CDR3 totals 13 residues. The germline V gene encodes CDR1 LNHDA and CDR2 SQIVND (reference sequence). The method was immunoSEQ multiplex PCR; TCRdb's version includes in-frame clones alone and lacks a portion of them. This sample carries about 350,000 clones, about 88% of them seen once, and the ten largest clones take 6.4%. As concerns this clone: Its matching antigen is unknown.

Treatment: about 20 received Ad26.COV2.S at low or high dose, single or two shots; roughly five received placebo; per-sample allocation not given. Samples came from day 63 after the first vaccine or placebo injection. The donor was a Boston adult aged 18-55 years. Specimen: peripheral blood, collected in a trial of Ad26.COV2.S vaccine versus placebo. This TCR came from a person between 18 and 59 years old who received the Ad26.COV2.S COVID-19 vaccine or a placebo. This chain joins TRBV19 and TRBJ1-2; D remains unclear. DNA for the CDR3: TGTGCCAGTAGTATACGGGCGGTCTATGGCTACACCTTC. It codes for CASSIRAVYGYTF.